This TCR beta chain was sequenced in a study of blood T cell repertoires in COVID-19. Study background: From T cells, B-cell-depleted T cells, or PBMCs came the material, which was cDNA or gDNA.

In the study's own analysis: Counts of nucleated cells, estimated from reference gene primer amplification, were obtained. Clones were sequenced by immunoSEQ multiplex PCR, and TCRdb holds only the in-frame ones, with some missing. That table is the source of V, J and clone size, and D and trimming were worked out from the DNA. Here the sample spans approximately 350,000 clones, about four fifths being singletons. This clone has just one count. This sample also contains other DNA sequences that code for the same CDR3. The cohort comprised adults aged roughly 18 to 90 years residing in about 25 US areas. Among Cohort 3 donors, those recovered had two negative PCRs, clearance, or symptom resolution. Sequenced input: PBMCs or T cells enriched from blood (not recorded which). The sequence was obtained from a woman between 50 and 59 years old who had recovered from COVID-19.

The CDR3 region has the DNA TGTGCCAGCAGCCCCACGGCTAACTATGGCTACACCTTC. This sequence encodes CASSPTANYGYTF. The chain is built from TRBV6-5 and TRBJ1-2; D not resolved. CDR3 size: 13 residues. From germline, CDR1 is MNHEY and CDR2 SVGAGI. V dropped 6 bases and J dropped 0 bases, with 8 bases sitting between them.